What follows are 27 T cell receptor beta chains derived from one specimen sequenced in a study of post-analysis software for immune sequencing data. Study-wide results and caveats: Included in a set of several TRBV segments more frequent in patients than controls were TRBV5-6, TRBV5-1 and TRBV20-1.

Carried by the TCR beta cDNA libraries were unique molecular identifiers. TCRdb reprocessed the PCR reads via MiXCR and lists one record per CDR3 protein. In the table there are about 820,000 distinct CDR3 sequences, about 57% of which are singletons. The antigens for these receptors are not known. The source material was blood. The receptors were sampled from a girl aged 10 to 17 with multiple sclerosis.

V is TRBV21-1 and J is TRBJ2-3; TRBD1, the D gene given by the table, was not confirmed from the DNA. TRBV21-1 is recorded as a pseudogene. This CDR3 region has 16 residues. DNA of the CDR3: TGTGCCAGTAAGTCCCGGGACAGGGCGAGCACAGATACGCAGTATTTT. It translates to CASKSRDRASTDTQYF.

This clonotype occurred a few times. This chain links TRBV5-1 with TRBJ1-1; D is perhaps TRBD1 (6 bases). Per the germline V gene, CDR1 is SGHRS and CDR2 is YFSETQ. Trimming took off 4 bases at V and 4 bases at J, with 17 bases between the two ends. The CDR3 consists of 15 residues. The CDR3 region has the DNA TGCGCCAGCAGCGTGGATGGGGGCTCGGGCACTGAAGCTTTCTTT. The encoded protein is CASSVDGGSGTEAFF.

The chain has TRBV20-1 and TRBJ2-3; 14 bases line up with TRBD2. V gave up 4 bases and J gave up 1 base; unmatched junction bases: 10. Germline loops: CDR1 DFQATT, CDR2 SNEGSKA (reference sequence). There are 18 residues in the CDR3. CDR3 protein: CSAIKVVTSGRGTDTQYF. The CDR3 bases are TGCAGTGCTATAAAAGTGGTGACTAGCGGGAGGGGCACAGATACGCAGTATTTT.

This rearrangement joins TRBV5-7 to TRBJ2-4; the match to TRBD1 covers 7 bases. TRBV5-7 has ORF status, its function being uncertain. The ends lost 4 bases at V and 4 bases at J; junction bases unmatched: 11. CDR3 size: 16 residues. The CDR3 sequence: CASSLPTGTPKNIQYF. In nucleotides, the CDR3 is TGTGCCAGCAGCCTTCCGACAGGGACACCGAAAAACATTCAGTACTTC.

The rearrangement joins TRBV12-5 to TRBJ2-4; TRBD1 or TRBD2 may be the D gene (5 bases each). The closer fit of TRBJ2-7 to the DNA end suggests the J call may be wrong. There are 15 residues in the CDR3. Germline V CDR1 and CDR2: LGHNT, FRNRAP. The CDR3 coding sequence is TGTGCTAGTGGTTTGGACTGGGACGGGTCCTACGAGCAGTACTTC. Protein: CASGLDWDGSYEQYF.

The CDR3 sequence: CSVEGQFTDTQYF. The CDR3 nucleotides read TGCAGCGTTGAGGGACAGTTCACAGATACGCAGTATTTT. The J gene is TRBJ2-3, the V gene TRBV29-1; 7 bases match TRBD1. V lost 3 bases to trimming and J lost 2 bases; unmatched junction nucleotides: 2. Germline V gives CDR1 SQVTM, CDR2 ANQGSEA. The CDR3 loop spans 13 amino acids.

In this sample, this clonotype turned up a few times. The V gene is TRBV29-1, the J gene TRBJ2-3; TRBD2 aligns across 7 bases. V shed 0 bases and J 8 bases; nucleotides not matched to a gene: 14. In germline, CDR1 is SQVTM, CDR2 ANQGSEA. The CDR3 extends over 16 amino acids. The CDR3 DNA is TGCAGCGTTGAAGACCCGATTCGGACTAGTTCTGTTACGCAGTATTTT. It codes for CSVEDPIRTSSVTQYF.

This chain joins TRBV25-1 and TRBJ1-1, with unresolved D. Trimming shortened V by 1 base and J by 3 bases, and 3 bases separated the two germline ends. This CDR3 spans 12 amino acids. Germline loops: CDR1 MGHDK, CDR2 SYGVNS. As DNA, the CDR3 is TGTGCCAGCAGTGAATCTTACACTGAAGCTTTCTTT. This codes for CASSESYTEAFF.

The rearrangement links TRBV7-9 to TRBJ2-7; TRBD1 matches 9 bases. The J segment lost 5 bases and the V segment lost 5 bases, leaving 7 bases of the junction unmatched. CDR1 SEHNR and CDR2 FQNEAQ come from the germline V gene (reference sequence). The CDR3 extends over 14 amino acids. The DNA for the CDR3 is TGTGCCAGCAGCCTCACAGGGGGCGGCGACGAGCAGTACTTC. This encodes CASSLTGGGDEQYF.

The chain combines TRBV7-9 with TRBJ1-5; tentative D call: TRBD1 (6 bases). V lost 3 bases and J 6 bases, leaving 9 bases between the germline ends. Germline V CDR1 and CDR2: SEHNR, FQNEAQ (reference sequence). The CDR3 extends over 13 amino acids. This CDR3 reads CASSFRGGQPQHF. DNA of the CDR3: TGTGCCAGCAGCTTCAGGGGCGGTCAGCCCCAGCATTTT.

The chain is built from TRBV18 and TRBJ2-7; tentatively, D is TRBD1 (5 bases). The V end was cut by 6 bases, the J end by 5 bases, with 14 bases between. The CDR3 has 13 residues. From germline, CDR1 is KGHSH and CDR2 LQKENI. The CDR3 region is CASSPPRDDEQYF. CDR3 nucleotide sequence: TGTGCCAGCTCCCCCCCCAGGGATGACGAGCAGTACTTC.

The V gene is TRBV5-5, the J gene TRBJ2-1; tentatively, D is TRBD1 or TRBD2 (5 bases each). The ends were cut back, 1 base at V and 10 bases at J, with 21 bases in the middle. CDR3 length: 16 amino acids. CDR1 is SGHKS, CDR2 YYEKEE, per germline (reference sequence). CDR3 bases: TGTGCCAGCAGCTTGAGCCCGGGACCAGAAGTCCAGGAGCAGTTCTTC. Residues: CASSLSPGPEVQEQFF.

The V call is TRBV6-6, the J call TRBJ2-1; possible D gene TRBD1, 6 bases. Germline V gives CDR1 MNHNY, CDR2 SVGAGI (reference sequence). V lost 2 bases to trimming and J lost 9 bases, with 14 bases between them. This CDR3 region has 14 residues. CDR3 sequence reads: CASSYTRGQSEQFF. The CDR3 DNA is TGTGCCAGCAGTTACACGAGGGGACAAAGTGAGCAGTTCTTC.

The chain uses TRBV6-5 and TRBJ2-7; D may match TRBD1 or TRBD2 (5 bases each). There are 14 residues in the CDR3. Between the trimmed V and J ends, which lost 0 bases and 2 bases, there was a span of 8 bases. Germline CDR1 and CDR2: MNHEY and SVGAGI. The CDR3: CASSYSMGPYEQYF. In DNA, the CDR3 is TGTGCCAGCAGTTACTCTATGGGACCCTACGAGCAGTACTTC.

This chain uses TRBV6-5 with TRBJ2-1; the match to TRBD2 covers 9 bases. Germline CDR1 is MNHEY and CDR2 is SVGAGI. The CDR3 is 13 residues long. J was trimmed by 9 bases and V by 8 bases; bases with no gene match: 8. CDR3 protein: CASQVAGGREQFF. CDR3 in DNA: TGTGCCAGCCAAGTGGCGGGAGGGCGTGAGCAGTTCTTC.

The V gene is TRBV10-3, the J gene TRBJ2-1; the match to TRBD2 covers 8 bases. Germline V gives CDR1 ENHRY, CDR2 SYGVKD. The V segment lost 2 bases and the J segment 7 bases; nucleotides outside the gene matches: 4. The CDR3 consists of 14 residues. CDR3 amino acids: CAISEAGGGNEQFF. The CDR3 nucleotides are TGTGCCATCAGTGAGGCGGGAGGCGGAAATGAGCAGTTCTTC.

The gene calls are TRBV20-1 and TRBJ2-5; D not resolved. The DNA end is more similar to TRBJ2-4, so the J call may be wrong. Germline V gene data show CDR1 as DFQATT and CDR2 as SNEGSKA (reference sequence). The CDR3 loop spans 12 amino acids. The CDR3 bases are TGCAGTGCAGGTGGAACACGGAACATTCAGTACTTC. Translated, it gives CSAGGTRNIQYF.

The CDR3 sequence: CSARLRGTINEQFF. DNA of the CDR3: TGCAGTGCTAGACTAAGGGGGACCATCAATGAGCAGTTCTTC. This chain joins TRBV20-1 and TRBJ2-1; D is perhaps TRBD1 (6 bases). CDR1 and CDR2 from the germline V gene are DFQATT and SNEGSKA (reference sequence). CDR3 length equals 14 residues. Trimming stripped 2 bases from V and 6 bases from J, with 14 bases between.

The chain employs TRBV11-2 and TRBJ2-2; D call uncertain. CDR1 is SGHAT, CDR2 FQNNGV, per germline. CDR3 size: 14 residues. The germline V and J ends were trimmed by 3 bases and 4 bases, with 9 bases remaining between them. Here the CDR3 DNA reads TGTGCCAGCAGCTTTACTGGAACCACCGGGGAGCTGTTTTTT. Protein: CASSFTGTTGELFF. The whole variable domain, filled in from reference TRBV11-2 and TRBJ2-2, reads EAGVAQSPRYKIIEKRQSVAFWCNPISGHATLYWYQQILGQGPKLLIQFQNNGVVDDSQLPKDRFSAERLKGVDSTLKIQPAKLEDSAVYLCASSFTGTTGELFFGEGSRLTVL.

The rearrangement links TRBV9 to TRBJ1-5, with no clear D. Deletions cut 0 bases from V and 3 bases from J, with 1 base between. Germline CDR1 reads SGDLS; CDR2 reads YYNGEE. The CDR3 has 12 residues. The CDR3 spells CASSVVNQPQHF. In DNA, the CDR3 is TGTGCCAGCAGCGTAGTCAATCAGCCCCAGCATTTT.

This clonotype has more than one count but fewer than ten. V gene TRBV12-3 or TRBV12-4 combines with J gene TRBJ2-3; 9 bases are a match to TRBD2. The J segment lost 8 bases and the V segment lost 6 bases, leaving 24 bases of the junction unmatched. This CDR3 comprises 19 residues. CDR3 sequence: CASSGSGASGTGGSVTQYF. The CDR3, as DNA: TGTGCCAGCAGCGGAAGCGGGGCTAGCGGGACGGGTGGTTCTGTTACGCAGTATTTT.

The chain has TRBV4-1 and TRBJ2-1, with D unresolved. The CDR3 consists of 15 residues. The V end lost 4 bases, the J end lost 7 bases, and 17 bases lay between the germline ends. Germline V CDR1 and CDR2: MGHRA, YSYEKL. CDR3 protein: CASSPTTRVRNEQFF. The CDR3 coding sequence is TGCGCCAGCAGCCCGACCACCCGGGTGAGGAATGAGCAGTTCTTC.

This clonotype appeared once. The final CDR3 position lacks the conserved phenylalanine or tryptophan, pointing to a likely read error. V and J are TRBV5-1 and TRBJ2-6; no definite D call. Trimming took off 4 bases at V and 2 bases at J, with 10 bases between the two ends. The CDR3 loop spans 15 amino acids. The germline V gene encodes CDR1 SGHRS and CDR2 YFSETQ. The CDR3 DNA is TGCGCCAGCAGCCATCGTGGGGCTGGGGCCAACGTCCTGACTTAC. Its protein is CASSHRGAGANVLTY.

In this sample, this clonotype turned up a few times. The rearrangement links TRBV12-5 to TRBJ2-1; 10 bases are shared with TRBD2. The DNA end is a closer match to TRBJ2-7, so the J assignment may be wrong. The CDR3 extends over 17 amino acids. Germline CDR1 reads LGHNT; CDR2 reads FRNRAP. In nucleotides, the CDR3 is TGTGCTAGTGAGGAGCGGGAGGGCCCTCCCCGCTACAATGAGCAGTACTTC. Encoded protein: CASEEREGPPRYNEQYF.

The V call is TRBV5-5, the J call TRBJ2-6; no clear D. CDR1 and CDR2 from the germline V gene are SGHKS and YYEKEE (reference sequence). Deletions cut 4 bases from V and 2 bases from J, with 10 bases between. The CDR3 sequence is 15 residues long. DNA for the CDR3: TGTGCCAGCAGCCCTCACAGTCCTGGGGCCAACGTCCTGACTTTC. It codes for CASSPHSPGANVLTF.

This clonotype was counted a few times. This chain connects TRBV5-1 to TRBJ1-5; D is possibly TRBD1 (6 bases). V gave up 2 bases and J gave up 0 bases, with 12 bases separating them. Germline lookup yields CDR1 SGHRS and CDR2 YFSETQ. The CDR3 extends over 16 amino acids. CDR3 sequence (DNA): TGCGCCAGCAGCTTAAGGGACACCTATAGCAATCAGCCCCAGCATTTT. It encodes CASSLRDTYSNQPQHF.

V is TRBV12-3 or TRBV12-4 and J is TRBJ1-5, with D perhaps TRBD1 (6 bases). The ends were cut back, 1 base at V and 10 bases at J, with 14 bases in the middle. The CDR3 extends over 14 amino acids. CDR3 bases: TGTGCCAGCAGTTTAGGGCAGGGGCCGGTCCCCCAGCATTTT. Protein product: CASSLGQGPVPQHF.